Below are 14 T cell receptor beta chains sequenced from a single sample in a study of blood T cell repertoires in COVID-19. Profiling relied on immunoSEQ multiplex PCR, and the TCRdb table lists in-frame clones only, not all of them. The sample holds 270,000 or so clones, more than 65% seen once. Sequenced input: peripheral blood. All receptors come from a woman aged 18-30 years with acute or convalescent COVID-19.

The chain couples TRBV19 to TRBJ2-1; D remains unclear. Deletions cut 3 bases from V and 2 bases from J, with 5 bases between. CDR1 LNHDA and CDR2 SQIVND come from the germline V gene (reference sequence). The CDR3 loop spans 13 amino acids. The CDR3 DNA follows: TGTGCCAGTAGTATTATCCCCTACAATGAGCAGTTCTTC. Amino acids: CASSIIPYNEQFF.

The chain recombines TRBV28 with TRBJ2-1, with D possibly TRBD2 on 6 matching bases. CDR3 length: 14 residues. Germline-derived CDR1 and CDR2 are MDHEN and SYDVKM. Trimming left V 3 bases short and J 9 bases short, with 15 bases between. The CDR3 protein is CASSFPSRRGEQFF. The DNA for the CDR3 is TGTGCCAGCAGTTTCCCTTCTAGGAGGGGTGAGCAGTTCTTC. The full variable domain, completed using reference TRBV28 and TRBJ2-1, is DVKVTQSSRYLVKRTGEKVFLECVQDMDHENMFWYRQDPGLGLRLIYFSYDVKMKEKGDIPEGYSVSREKKERFSLILESASTNQTSMYLCASSFPSRRGEQFFGPGTRLTVL.

V gene TRBV6-5 combines with J gene TRBJ1-6, with D possibly TRBD1 on 5 matching bases. This CDR3 has 13 amino acids. Trimming removed 7 bases at V and 7 bases at J, with 11 bases between. The germline CDR1 and CDR2 sequences are MNHEY and SVGAGI. The DNA for the CDR3 is TGTGCCAGCACCGGACGGGGGAATTCACCCCTCCACTTT. Protein: CASTGRGNSPLHF.

V and J are TRBV19 and TRBJ1-2; D gene ambiguous. Trimming took off 5 bases at V and 4 bases at J, with 11 bases between the two ends. The CDR3 consists of 13 residues. The germline V gene has CDR1 LNHDA and CDR2 SQIVND (reference sequence). The CDR3 is CASSGGEIYGYTF. As DNA, the CDR3 is TGTGCCAGTAGTGGTGGAGAGATCTATGGCTACACCTTC. Based on the CDR3 plus reference TRBV19 and TRBJ1-2, the full variable domain is DGGITQSPKYLFRKEGQNVTLSCEQNLNHDAMYWYRQDPGQGLRLIYYSQIVNDFQKGDIAEGYSVSREKKESFPLTVTSAQKNPTAFYLCASSGGEIYGYTFGSGTRLTVV.

The chain is built from TRBV28 and TRBJ1-3; the D gene is possibly TRBD1 (5 bases). Germline CDR1 MDHEN, CDR2 SYDVKM. The CDR3 is 16 amino acids. V was shortened by 0 bases and J by 0 bases, with 9 bases between the two germline ends. The CDR3 region is CASSLWGQYSGNTIYF. The CDR3 DNA sequence: TGTGCCAGCAGTTTATGGGGGCAGTACTCTGGAAACACCATATATTTT. Looking up the rest from reference TRBV28 and TRBJ1-3 gives the full variable domain: DVKVTQSSRYLVKRTGEKVFLECVQDMDHENMFWYRQDPGLGLRLIYFSYDVKMKEKGDIPEGYSVSREKKERFSLILESASTNQTSMYLCASSLWGQYSGNTIYFGEGSWLTVV.

This clone was found a few times. J is TRBJ1-2 and V is TRBV29-1; D not resolved. V was clipped by 3 bases and J by 8 bases, with 10 bases between them. The CDR3 is 11 amino acids. Germline values: CDR1 SQVTM, CDR2 ANQGSEA. The DNA of the CDR3 is TGCAGCGTTGATACCTCGGGGGGCTACACCTTC. It translates to CSVDTSGGYTF.

The rearrangement uses TRBV14 and TRBJ2-5, with no clear D. Between the trimmed V and J ends, which lost 2 bases and 7 bases, there was a span of 11 bases. Germline V gene data show CDR1 as SGHDN and CDR2 as FVKESK. The length of the CDR3 is 13 residues. CDR3 protein: CASSQTTSGTQYF. CDR3 DNA: TGTGCCAGCAGCCAAACAACTTCGGGGACCCAGTACTTC.

The J gene is TRBJ2-2, the V gene TRBV27, with 12 bases fitting TRBD2. With 8 bases clipped from V and 7 bases from J, the junction kept 5 bases outside the gene matches. CDR1 is MNHEY, CDR2 SMNVEV, per germline (reference sequence). This CDR3 spans 14 amino acids. The CDR3 loop is CASRGLAGSGELFF. Here the CDR3 DNA reads TGTGCCAGCCGAGGACTAGCGGGAAGCGGGGAGCTGTTTTTT.

This clone was seen only once. The genes are TRBV4-3 and TRBJ1-3; D possibly corresponds to TRBD1 (6 bases). Germline assignment: CDR1 LGHNA and CDR2 YSLEER. Trimming took off 1 base at V and 7 bases at J, with 35 bases between the two ends. CDR3 length: 22 residues. The CDR3 coding sequence is TGCGCCAGCAGCCAAGCTGTTCCCGGGATAATCACAGGGTCCACCGAGCGGAACACCATATATTTT. This sequence encodes CASSQAVPGIITGSTERNTIYF.

The chain couples TRBV27 to TRBJ2-5; a possible D gene is TRBD2 (6 bases). CDR3 length: 14 amino acids. CDR1 is MNHEY and CDR2 is SMNVEV in the germline V gene (reference sequence). V gave up 4 bases and J gave up 4 bases, with 13 bases separating them. This chain's CDR3 is CASSSRPGGETQYF. For the CDR3, the DNA is TGTGCCAGCAGTTCCCGCCCCGGGGGAGAGACCCAGTACTTC.

This clone appeared a few times. The V gene is TRBV2, the J gene TRBJ2-4; D is undetermined. The CDR3 runs 18 residues. Germline V gene lookup returns CDR1 SNHLY and CDR2 FYNNEI. The germline V and J ends were trimmed by 4 bases and 3 bases, with 22 bases remaining between them. CDR3 protein: CASSVGDVTYNVKNIQYF. The CDR3 DNA reads TGTGCCAGCAGTGTAGGAGATGTCACTTATAACGTCAAAAACATTCAGTACTTC.

V is TRBV11-2 and J is TRBJ1-4, with TRBD1 matching over 10 bases. V lost 5 bases, J lost 5 bases, and 2 bases stayed unmatched. This CDR3 is 14 amino acids long. Germline values: CDR1 SGHAT, CDR2 FQNNGV. The chain's CDR3 is CASSRDRGNEKLFF. The CDR3 DNA is TGTGCCAGCAGCCGGGACAGGGGAAATGAAAAACTGTTTTTT.

A few counts support this clone. The V gene is TRBV5-1, the J gene TRBJ2-1, with 9 bases aligning to TRBD2. This CDR3 has 14 amino acids. Germline CDR1 is SGHRS and CDR2 is YFSETQ. Trimming cost V 4 bases and J 7 bases; bases outside gene matches: 6. As DNA, the CDR3 is TGCGCCAGCAGCCCATTAGCGGGAGTGAATGAGCAGTTCTTC. Translating gives CASSPLAGVNEQFF.

The chain is built from TRBV3-1 (or the pseudogene TRBV3-2) and TRBJ1-2, with 8 bases identical to TRBD1. Germline CDR1 is LGHDT and CDR2 is YNNKEL (reference sequence). The V gene end was trimmed by 2 bases and the J gene end by 8 bases; junction bases not matched to a gene: 16. This CDR3 comprises 17 residues. The CDR3 region is CASSQHGQGGSVGGYTF. The DNA for the CDR3 is TGTGCCAGCAGCCAACACGGACAGGGAGGTTCTGTGGGAGGCTACACCTTC.